The 24 T cell receptor beta chains below were found in one sample sequenced in a study of T cell responses to AZD1222 COVID-19 vaccine. Generated by immunoSEQ multiplex PCR, the TCRdb table keeps only in-frame clones and is missing some. This table holds tens of thousands of clones, approximately 91% found once. The sequencing used peripheral blood, collected on day 0 of MenACWY control vaccination. The source of these receptors is an adult in good health.

This clone was detected only once. The chain joins TRBV2 to TRBJ2-7; D is undetermined. CDR3 length equals 12 residues. V was clipped by 5 bases and J by 2 bases, with 7 bases between them. CDR1 and CDR2 from the germline V gene are SNHLY and FYNNEI. The CDR3 DNA is TGTGCCAGCAGTTGGCAGACCTACGAGCAGTACTTC. This gives the protein CASSWQTYEQYF. The full variable domain, with the rest looked up from reference TRBV2 and TRBJ2-7, is EPEVTQTPSHQVTQMGQEVILRCVPISNHLYFYWYRQILGQKVEFLVSFYNNEISEKSEIFDDQFSVERPDGSNFTLKIRSTKLEDSAMYFCASSWQTYEQYFGPGTRLTVT.

The chain employs TRBV19 and TRBJ1-4, with 8 bases lining up with TRBD1. The germline CDR1 and CDR2 sequences are LNHDA and SQIVND (reference sequence). There are 17 residues in the CDR3. The V segment lost 7 bases and the J segment 0 bases; nucleotides outside the gene matches: 10. CDR3 amino acids: CASKQGARPATNEKLFF. For the CDR3, the DNA is TGTGCCAGTAAGCAGGGGGCCAGACCTGCAACTAATGAAAAACTGTTTTTT.

V is TRBV11-2 and J is TRBJ1-2; no firm D call. Trimming stripped 6 bases from V and 7 bases from J, with 9 bases between. The CDR3 runs 11 residues. CDR1 is SGHAT, CDR2 FQNNGV, per germline. The DNA for the CDR3 is TGTGCCAGCAGAGACCGGGGTGGCTACACCTTC. Its protein is CASRDRGGYTF.

J is TRBJ1-1 and V is TRBV30; TRBD1 is a possible D gene (5 bases). Germline values: CDR1 GTSNPN, CDR2 SVGIG (reference sequence). There are 13 residues in the CDR3. V lost 3 bases and J lost 3, with 11 bases in between. CDR3 protein: CAWRISGDTEAFF. The CDR3 DNA reads TGTGCCTGGAGAATATCGGGGGACACTGAAGCTTTCTTT.

On this clone: Other nucleotide sequences in the sample specify the same CDR3. CDR3: CASSLGRGTGGQPQHF. The CDR3 DNA reads TGTGCCAGCAGCTTAGGAAGAGGGACAGGGGGGCAGCCCCAGCATTTT. The V call is TRBV7-2, the J call TRBJ1-5; 11 nucleotides match TRBD1. The CDR3 is made up of 16 amino acids. J lost 7 bases, V lost 1 base, and 6 bases had no gene match. Germline CDR1 SGHTA, CDR2 FQGNSA.

This chain joins TRBV19 and TRBJ1-1; 7 nucleotides agree with TRBD1. After removal of 7 bases from V and 2 bases from J, the junction contained 7 bases not matched to a gene. The CDR3 contains 14 residues. Per the germline V gene, CDR1 is LNHDA and CDR2 is SQIVND (reference sequence). The CDR3 DNA sequence: TGTGCCAGTACCCTGACAGGGTTTAACACTGAAGCTTTCTTT. This encodes CASTLTGFNTEAFF.

The chain employs TRBV12-3 or TRBV12-4 and TRBJ1-1; D unclear. CDR3 length: 13 amino acids. Trimming cost V 2 bases and J 3 bases, with 7 bases left between them. The CDR3 loop is CASSLRSDTEAFF. The CDR3 DNA sequence: TGTGCCAGCAGTTTACGTAGCGACACTGAAGCTTTCTTT.

The chain links TRBV9 to TRBJ2-1; 11 bases are shared with TRBD2. The junction had 4 bases not matched to a gene; V was cut back by 0 bases and J by 5 bases. CDR1 and CDR2 (germline): SGDLS, YYNGEE. The CDR3 contains 16 residues. For the CDR3, the DNA is TGTGCCAGCAGCGTAGGACTAGCGGGGACCAACAATGAGCAGTTCTTC. This gives the protein CASSVGLAGTNNEQFF. Full variable domain (missing parts from reference TRBV9 and TRBJ2-1): DSGVTQTPKHLITATGQRVTLRCSPRSGDLSVYWYQQSLDQGLQFLIQYYNGEERAKGNILERFSAQQFPDLHSELNLSSLELGDSALYFCASSVGLAGTNNEQFFGPGTRLTVL.

V and J are TRBV5-6 and TRBJ2-7; 8 bases are a match to TRBD1. This CDR3 spans 16 amino acids. From germline, CDR1 is SGHDT and CDR2 YYEEEE. With V trimmed by 0 bases and J by 0 bases, 5 bases remained unmatched. CDR3 sequence reads: CASSLAGTGDSYEQYF. CDR3 bases: TGTGCCAGCAGCTTGGCCGGGACAGGCGACTCCTACGAGCAGTACTTC.

The chain links TRBV5-5 to TRBJ2-2, with D unresolved. V was cut by 1 base and J by 9 bases, with 10 bases left in between. The germline gives CDR1 SGHKS, CDR2 YYEKEE (reference sequence). CDR3 length equals 13 residues. The CDR3 coding sequence is TGTGCCAGCAGCTTGCTGGTGGGGAGGGAGCTGTTTTTT. Translating gives CASSLLVGRELFF.

V gene TRBV5-1 combines with J gene TRBJ1-6, with 9 bases that match TRBD1. This CDR3 is 16 amino acids long. Germline CDR1 and CDR2: SGHRS and YFSETQ. V lost 0 bases, J lost 5 bases, and 3 bases stayed unmatched. The CDR3 region has the DNA TGCGCCAGCAGCTTGGCAGGACAGGGGAATAATTCACCCCTCCACTTT. Its translation: CASSLAGQGNNSPLHF. The entire variable domain, with the rest obtained from reference TRBV5-1 and TRBJ1-6, is as follows: KAGVTQTPRYLIKTRGQQVTLSCSPISGHRSVSWYQQTPGQGLQFLFEYFSETQRNKGNFPGRFSGRQFSNSRSEMNVSTLELGDSALYLCASSLAGQGNNSPLHFGNGTRLTVT.

The rearrangement uses TRBV25-1 and TRBJ1-2, with D unclear. Looked up from germline, CDR1 is MGHDK and CDR2 is SYGVNS. Trimming pared 1 base from V and 3 bases from J, leaving 6 bases between. The CDR3 has 13 residues. The CDR3 sequence is CASSESRDYGYTF. The CDR3 region has the DNA TGTGCCAGCAGTGAATCCCGGGACTATGGCTACACCTTC.

This chain uses TRBV7-8 with TRBJ2-3; possible D gene TRBD2, 6 bases. Trimming left V 5 bases short and J 6 bases short, with 12 bases between. The CDR3 spans 13 residues. Germline V gene sequence: CDR1 SGHVS, CDR2 FQNEAQ. The CDR3 is CASSRLVVDTQYF. DNA of the CDR3: TGTGCCAGCAGCCGACTAGTTGTGGATACGCAGTATTTT. Based on the CDR3 plus reference TRBV7-8 and TRBJ2-3, the full variable domain is GAGVSQSPRYKVAKRGQDVALRCDPISGHVSLFWYQQALGQGPEFLTYFQNEAQLDKSGLPSDRFFAERPEGSVSTLKIQRTQQEDSAVYLCASSRLVVDTQYFGPGTRLTVL.

The chain combines TRBV30 with TRBJ1-3; 8 bases line up with TRBD1. This CDR3 is 14 amino acids long. J lost 4 bases, V lost 0 bases, and 2 bases had no gene match. Germline values: CDR1 GTSNPN, CDR2 SVGIG (reference sequence). The CDR3 DNA reads TGTGCCTGGAGTGTTGGACAGGGAGGAAACACCATATATTTT. It translates to CAWSVGQGGNTIYF. The whole variable domain, remainder taken from reference TRBV30 and TRBJ1-3, is SQTIHQWPATLVQPVGSPLSLECTVEGTSNPNLYWYRQAAGRGLQLLFYSVGIGQISSEVPQNLSASRPQDRQFILSSKKLLLSDSGFYLCAWSVGQGGNTIYFGEGSWLTVV.

The chain is built from TRBV5-1 and TRBJ2-7; D is perhaps TRBD1 or TRBD2 (5 bases each). V was shortened by 0 bases and J by 0 bases, with 13 bases between the two germline ends. CDR1 is SGHRS, CDR2 YFSETQ, per germline. This CDR3 contains 16 residues. The CDR3 coding sequence is TGCGCCAGCAGCTTGGCCTCGGGACCTGGCTCCTACGAGCAGTACTTC. This sequence encodes CASSLASGPGSYEQYF. Full variable domain (missing parts from reference TRBV5-1 and TRBJ2-7): KAGVTQTPRYLIKTRGQQVTLSCSPISGHRSVSWYQQTPGQGLQFLFEYFSETQRNKGNFPGRFSGRQFSNSRSEMNVSTLELGDSALYLCASSLASGPGSYEQYFGPGTRLTVT.

This clone was found once. CDR3 region: CSVRRWTEAFF. The CDR3 nucleotides are TGCAGCGTCCGGCGGTGGACTGAAGCTTTCTTT. The chain combines TRBV29-1 with TRBJ1-1; D not resolved. Germline V gives CDR1 SQVTM, CDR2 ANQGSEA. There are 11 residues in the CDR3. V was pared by 6 bases and J by 5 bases, with 10 bases between.

The chain uses TRBV2 and TRBJ2-4; 9 bases are a match to TRBD1. Germline-derived CDR1 and CDR2 are SNHLY and FYNNEI. The CDR3 sequence is 14 residues long. V was pared by 6 bases and J by 4 bases, with 4 bases of the junction left unmatched. DNA for the CDR3: TGTGCCAGCAGGGCGGACAGGGGTAAAAACATTCAGTACTTC. It translates to CASRADRGKNIQYF.

The chain carries TRBV11-2 and TRBJ2-7; D is perhaps TRBD1 (6 bases). Trimming cost V 5 bases and J 0 bases, with 17 bases left between them. CDR1 and CDR2 (germline): SGHAT, FQNNGV. The CDR3 sequence is 16 residues long. CDR3 nucleotide sequence: TGTGCCAGCAGCCCCGCCGGGACACTTAGCTCCTACGAGCAGTACTTC. Translated: CASSPAGTLSSYEQYF.

The chain couples TRBV5-1 to TRBJ2-2, with 7 bases aligning to TRBD2. The V gene's germline CDR1 is SGHRS and CDR2 YFSETQ. The CDR3 contains 13 residues. V lost 4 bases to trimming and J lost 5 bases; unmatched junction nucleotides: 2. DNA for the CDR3: TGCGCCAGCAGCACGGGGGGTACCGGGGAGCTGTTTTTT. Amino acid sequence: CASSTGGTGELFF.

The genes are TRBV11-2 and TRBJ2-5; D unresolved. Trimming removed 2 bases from V and 2 bases from J, with 12 bases in between. Per the germline V gene, CDR1 is SGHAT and CDR2 is FQNNGV. The CDR3 is made up of 15 amino acids. DNA of the CDR3: TGTGCCAGCAGCTTACCCCCTCTAGGGCAAGAGACCCAGTACTTC. Protein: CASSLPPLGQETQYF.

This clone occurred a few times. V and J are TRBV18 and TRBJ2-7; 7 bases fit TRBD2. The CDR3 is 14 residues long. CDR1 is KGHSH and CDR2 is LQKENI in the germline V gene. J was trimmed by 3 bases and V by 5 bases; bases with no gene match: 7. The CDR3 spells CASSASGVIYEQYF. The CDR3 DNA is TGTGCCAGCTCAGCCAGCGGGGTGATCTACGAGCAGTACTTC.

This sequence joins TRBV6-2 or TRBV6-3 and TRBJ2-5; 11 bases are shared with TRBD1. V was pared by 5 bases and J by 3 bases, with 8 bases of the junction left unmatched. This CDR3 contains 16 residues. Per the germline V gene, CDR1 is MNHEY and CDR2 is SVGEGT. CDR3 nucleotides: TGTGCCAGCAGTCGAGGCCCGGGACAGGGGGAAGAGACCCAGTACTTC. The encoded protein is CASSRGPGQGEETQYF.

DNA for the CDR3: TGTGCCAGCAGCTTAGATACCAATGAGCAGTTCTTC. As protein: CASSLDTNEQFF. V usage is TRBV7-2 and J usage is TRBJ2-1; D remains unclear. CDR1 is SGHTA, CDR2 FQGNSA, per germline. The germline V and J ends were trimmed by 1 base and 6 bases, with 4 bases remaining between them. The CDR3 length is 12 residues.

The chain links TRBV3-1 (or the pseudogene TRBV3-2) to TRBJ2-1; TRBD2 matches at 8 bases. The CDR3 covers 15 residues. In germline, CDR1 is LGHDT, CDR2 YNNKEL (reference sequence). The J segment lost 0 bases and the V segment lost 5 bases, leaving 3 bases of the junction unmatched. This chain's CDR3 is CASSGGTSSYNEQFF. The CDR3 DNA is TGTGCCAGCAGCGGGGGGACTAGCTCCTACAATGAGCAGTTCTTC.